This is a list of T cell receptor beta chains from one sample in a study of T cell responses to AZD1222 COVID-19 vaccine. TCRdb's copy holds only in-frame clones and misses some; the assay was immunoSEQ multiplex PCR. Of some 150,000 clones in the sample, 85% to 95% were seen once. The specimen comprised peripheral blood, sampled on day 0 of AZD1222 vaccination. These receptors were obtained from an adult in good health. Each CDR3 is given with its conserved first and last residue. A D gene is named only where the DNA matches it firmly. Some rows have no size entry. The others give once, few or many, or a class for an expanded clone.

TGTGCCAGCAGCGGGAGCGGCAACACTGAAGCTTTCTTT	CASSGSGNTEAFF	-	TRBV7-6	TRBJ1-1	-
TGTGCCAGCAGCAGGGGACAGGCGGGGTCTCGTGGAAACACCATATATTTT	CASSRGQAGSRGNTIYF	-	TRBV7-9	TRBJ1-3	TRBD1
TGCGCCAGCCAAGAGGTAGGTCACCCCGGTTTGAACACTGAAGCTTTCTTT	CASQEVGHPGLNTEAFF	-	TRBV5-1	TRBJ1-1	-
TGTGCCACCAGTGATCAGTCAGGGGGTGGTTTGACCGGGGAGCTGTTTTTT	CATSDQSGGGLTGELFF	-	TRBV24-1	TRBJ2-2	TRBD1
TGTGCCAGCAGGCCCGGTGGGGGCGGATCTGGGGCCAACGTCCTGACTTTC	CASRPGGGGSGANVLTF	-	TRBV7-9	TRBJ2-6	-
TGTGCCAGCAGTGCGGGGAGGGGATCCTCTGGAAACACCATATATTTT	CASSAGRGSSGNTIYF	-	TRBV6-1	TRBJ1-3	-
TGTGCCAGCAGTAATGGACAGAACTATGGCTACACCTTC	CASSNGQNYGYTF	-	TRBV25-1	TRBJ1-2	-
TGCGCCAGCAGCCAAGATGTGATTCGGGGGGGCGGCACAGATACGCAGTATTTT	CASSQDVIRGGGTDTQYF	-	TRBV4-1	TRBJ2-3	TRBD2
TGTGCCAGCAGCCCAAGGGGACAGCGGGCAGATACGCAGTATTTT	CASSPRGQRADTQYF	-	TRBV5-5	TRBJ2-3	-
TGTGCCAGCAGAGGGGGTGCTGAAGCTTTCTTT	CASRGGAEAFF	-	TRBV25-1	TRBJ1-1	-
TGCGCCAGCAGCCAAGGTACAGGGGCTATGAGCTACACCTTC	CASSQGTGAMSYTF	-	TRBV4-1	TRBJ1-2	TRBD1
TGTGCCAGCAGCTACTTACAGGGGGCAGACGAAAAACTGTTTTTT	CASSYLQGADEKLFF	-	TRBV7-6	TRBJ1-4	TRBD1
TGTGCCAGCAGCCCCCCCCGGGGGCAGAAAGGCTATGGCTACACCTTC	CASSPPRGQKGYGYTF	-	TRBV7-9	TRBJ1-2	-
TGTGCCAGCAGCTTATCTGCACGGGGGGCCTATGGCTACACCTTC	CASSLSARGAYGYTF	once	TRBV11-2	TRBJ1-2	-
TGCGCCAGCAGCTTGGACCACACCAAAAACATTCAGTACTTC	CASSLDHTKNIQYF	-	TRBV5-1	TRBJ2-4	-
TGTGCTTACCAAGGGGGCTACACTGAAGCTTTCTTT	CAYQGGYTEAFF	-	TRBV30	TRBJ1-1	TRBD1
TGTGCCAGCAGTTTAACAGGGATAAACTATGGCTACACCTTC	CASSLTGINYGYTF	once	TRBV27	TRBJ1-2	-
TGTGCCAGCAGTTATCTGGCACAAGAGACCCAGTACTTC	CASSYLAQETQYF	once	TRBV6-2/TRBV6-3	TRBJ2-5	-
TGTGCCAGCAGCGTTAACAGGGGTTCCTACAATGAGCAGTTCTTC	CASSVNRGSYNEQFF	-	TRBV9	TRBJ2-1	TRBD1
TGCAGCGCCAAAGCGGGGGGTTCTTCCGCAGATTCACCCCTCCACTTT	CSAKAGGSSADSPLHF	-	TRBV29-1	TRBJ1-6	-
TGTGCCAGCAGCGTAGGGGGAGGCACCGGGGAGCTGTTTTTT	CASSVGGGTGELFF	-	TRBV9	TRBJ2-2	-
TGTGCCAGCAGTCTACAGGGGGGGCTTTTGGGTAATGAGCAGTTCTTC	CASSLQGGLLGNEQFF	-	TRBV7-2	TRBJ2-1	-
TGTGCCAGCAGCTCTCCCTTGGGGGGGACCCAGTACTTC	CASSSPLGGTQYF	-	TRBV5-4	TRBJ2-5	-
TGCGCCAGCAGCCAGGTCCTAAGTGAGCAGTTCTTC	CASSQVLSEQFF	-	TRBV4-1	TRBJ2-1	-
TGTGCCAGCAGCTTACCTCAATTCCCCACAACGAACACCGGGGAGCTGTTTTTT	CASSLPQFPTTNTGELFF	-	TRBV7-9	TRBJ2-2	-
TGTGCCAGCACTAGCGGGGGGAACACCGGGGAGCTGTTTTTT	CASTSGGNTGELFF	-	TRBV2	TRBJ2-2	TRBD2
TGCGCCAGCAGCCAAGAGCTAGCGGGAGGGAGGAATGAGCAGTTCTTC	CASSQELAGGRNEQFF	-	TRBV4-3	TRBJ2-1	TRBD2
TGTGCCAGCGAACCCGGACAGGGGGTATACACTGAAGCTTTCTTT	CASEPGQGVYTEAFF	-	TRBV2	TRBJ1-1	TRBD1
TGTGCCAGCAGTTACCAAGGGGCAGGGGATGGCTACACCTTC	CASSYQGAGDGYTF	-	TRBV6-6	TRBJ1-2	-
TGTGCCAGCAGTGAGGGTAGCGGGGCTTACAATGAGCAGTTCTTC	CASSEGSGAYNEQFF	-	TRBV2	TRBJ2-1	TRBD2
TGCAGCGTTCGGCGGGGTATAGCGAACACTGAAGCTTTCTTT	CSVRRGIANTEAFF	-	TRBV29-1	TRBJ1-1	-
TGCGCCAGCAGCCAAGGGGTAGTAACTAATGAAAAACTGTTTTTT	CASSQGVVTNEKLFF	-	TRBV4-1	TRBJ1-4	-
TGTGCCAGCAGCTTTAGAACGGGAGGGTACAATGAGCAGTTCTTC	CASSFRTGGYNEQFF	-	TRBV11-3	TRBJ2-1	TRBD2
TGTGCCAGCAGCTTAGCTCACTCTGGAAACACCATATATTTT	CASSLAHSGNTIYF	-	TRBV5-4	TRBJ1-3	-
TGTGCCAGCAGGCCTAGCGGTTTCGATGAGCAGTTCTTC	CASRPSGFDEQFF	-	TRBV3-1/TRBV3-2	TRBJ2-1	TRBD2
TGTGCCAGCAGCGTGGGGACTAGCGGAAACATTCAGTACTTC	CASSVGTSGNIQYF	-	TRBV9	TRBJ2-4	TRBD2
TGCGCCAGCAGCCCCACAGACCCCGGAAACACCATATATTTT	CASSPTDPGNTIYF	-	TRBV5-1	TRBJ1-3	-
TGTGCCAGCAGTGAAGCACCCCAGAACGAAGCTTTCTTT	CASSEAPQNEAFF	-	TRBV2	TRBJ1-1	-
TGTGCCAGCAGCGAGGGACTAGCGGTGGTGGAGACCCAGTACTTC	CASSEGLAVVETQYF	-	TRBV9	TRBJ2-5	TRBD2
TGTGCCAGCAGCCGCGGGACGGGGAGTCAGCCCCAGCATTTT	CASSRGTGSQPQHF	-	TRBV6-5	TRBJ1-5	-
TGTGCCACCCGGACAGGGGGCGGGAACACCGGGGAGCTGTTTTTT	CATRTGGGNTGELFF	-	TRBV10-3	TRBJ2-2	TRBD1
TGTGCCAGCTCACGCCTTAAGGGAGGCAATGAGCAGTTCTTC	CASSRLKGGNEQFF	-	TRBV18	TRBJ2-1	-
TGTGCCAGCAGCTTATGGGCAGGGGGCACTGAAGCTTTCTTT	CASSLWAGGTEAFF	once	TRBV7-9	TRBJ1-1	TRBD1
TGTGCCAGCAGTGAGAGCTGGGAGACCCAGTACTTC	CASSESWETQYF	-	TRBV2	TRBJ2-5	-
TGTGCCAGCTCACCATGGACAGGAGATAACACTGAAGCTTTCTTT	CASSPWTGDNTEAFF	-	TRBV18	TRBJ1-1	TRBD1
TGTGCCAGCAGTTACTCGCGCTTGTTGGACACTGAAGCTTTCTTT	CASSYSRLLDTEAFF	-	TRBV6-5	TRBJ1-1	-
TGCAGCGTTGAGACAGGAGCACACGGGAACTATGGCTACACCTTC	CSVETGAHGNYGYTF	-	TRBV29-1	TRBJ1-2	-
TGTGCCAGCAGCACTTCTCGCACAGGGACCGGGGAGCTGTTTTTT	CASSTSRTGTGELFF	-	TRBV3-1/TRBV3-2	TRBJ2-2	-
TGCAGCGTTAAGGACAGAATGAACACTGAAGCTTTCTTT	CSVKDRMNTEAFF	-	TRBV29-1	TRBJ1-1	-
TGTGCCAGCAGCCGTCGCGAGACCCAGTACTTC	CASSRRETQYF	-	TRBV28	TRBJ2-5	-
TGTGCCAGTAGTATCCCCGTGCAACCTAACTATGGCTACACCTTC	CASSIPVQPNYGYTF	-	TRBV19	TRBJ1-2	-
TGTGCCATCACACGGACAGGGGAATATGGCTACACCTTC	CAITRTGEYGYTF	few	TRBV10-3	TRBJ1-2	TRBD1
TGTGCCAGCAGCTTATTGGGACAGGGGGCAGCCGGGGAGCTGTTTTTT	CASSLLGQGAAGELFF	-	TRBV7-9	TRBJ2-2	TRBD1
TGTGCCAGCCTCGGGGCGGCAGTGGGCAAAAACATTCAGTACTTC	CASLGAAVGKNIQYF	-	TRBV18	TRBJ2-4	-